This TCR beta chain was obtained from a study of blood T cell repertoires in COVID-19. The CDR3 contains 15 residues. Deletions cut 3 bases from V and 3 bases from J, with 12 bases between. Germline V gives CDR1 SGHKS, CDR2 YYEKEE (reference sequence). Sequenced by immunoSEQ multiplex PCR; TCRdb stores in-frame clones only, minus some. Seen here are about 110,000 clones, about four fifths observed once, and the top ten hold approximately 15%. The sequencing input was peripheral blood. The origin of this receptor is a woman aged 80 or over with acute or convalescent COVID-19. The chain carries TRBV5-5 and TRBJ1-4; D remains unclear. The CDR3 protein is CASSSDSLPNEKLFF. DNA for the CDR3: TGTGCCAGCAGCTCAGACTCCTTGCCTAATGAAAAACTGTTTTTT.